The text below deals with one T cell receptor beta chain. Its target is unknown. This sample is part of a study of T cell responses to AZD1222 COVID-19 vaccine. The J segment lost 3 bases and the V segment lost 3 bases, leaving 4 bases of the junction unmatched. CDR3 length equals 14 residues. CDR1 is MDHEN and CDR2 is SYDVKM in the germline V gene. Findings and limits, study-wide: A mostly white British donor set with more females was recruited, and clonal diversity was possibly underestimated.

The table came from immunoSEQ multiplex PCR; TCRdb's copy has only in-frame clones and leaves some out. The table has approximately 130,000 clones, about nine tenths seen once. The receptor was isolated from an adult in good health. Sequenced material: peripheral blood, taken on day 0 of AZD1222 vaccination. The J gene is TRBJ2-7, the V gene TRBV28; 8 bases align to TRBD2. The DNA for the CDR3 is TGTGCCAGCAGTTTTAGCGGGAACCACTACGAGCAGTACTTC. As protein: CASSFSGNHYEQYF.